This is a list of T cell receptor beta chains from one sample in a study of blood T cells in healthy people across ages. One entry per CDR3 protein, called by TCRdb with MiXCR from the 5' RACE reads. The repertoire holds about 570,000 distinct CDR3 sequences, with roughly 28% as singletons. Sequenced sample: blood. These receptors were collected from a woman in her 70s in good health. Both conserved end residues are part of each CDR3. D genes are given only for firm matches. Clone size appears in some rows only: once, few, many, or a class for an expanded clone.

clone size	D gene	V gene	J gene	CDR3 length	CDR3 protein	CDR3 DNA
NA	NA	TRBV12-5	TRBJ1-5	12	CASGQSNQPQHF	TGTGCTAGTGGACAGTCCAATCAGCCCCAGCATTTT
NA	NA	TRBV29-1	TRBJ1-1	12	CSVDSDWDEAFF	TGCAGCGTTGATTCGGACTGGGATGAAGCTTTCTTT
few	TRBD1	TRBV12-3/TRBV12-4	TRBJ2-7	14	CASTLDRSSYEQYF	TGTGCCAGCACCCTGGACAGGAGCTCCTACGAGCAGTACTTC
NA	TRBD1	TRBV29-1	TRBJ1-1	13	CSVSDRGGGEAFF	TGCAGCGTTTCCGACAGGGGAGGTGGTGAAGCTTTCTTT
NA	TRBD2	TRBV5-1	TRBJ2-5	15	CASSFFSGEQETQYF	TGCGCCAGCAGCTTCTTTAGCGGGGAGCAGGAGACCCAGTACTTC
NA	TRBD2	TRBV10-3	TRBJ2-7	13	CATGLAGVYEQYF	TGTGCCACCGGACTAGCGGGGGTCTACGAGCAGTACTTC
NA	TRBD1	TRBV20-1	TRBJ1-2	15	CSASQTGGEEDGYTF	TGCAGTGCCTCACAGACAGGGGGCGAAGAGGATGGCTACACCTTC
few	TRBD2	TRBV11-1	TRBJ2-7	17	CASDRGTSGAVGYEQYF	TGTGCCAGCGACCGAGGGACTAGCGGGGCCGTGGGGTATGAGCAGTACTTC
NA	TRBD1	TRBV5-1	TRBJ1-1	15	CASRSQGASYTEAFF	TGCGCCAGCAGATCACAGGGGGCGTCTTACACTGAAGCTTTCTTT
NA	TRBD2	TRBV12-3/TRBV12-4	TRBJ2-3	18	CASSFWAVTSGKTDTQYF	TGTGCCAGCAGTTTTTGGGCAGTGACTAGCGGAAAAACAGATACGCAGTATTTT
NA	NA	TRBV5-1	TRBJ1-1	15	CASSLETSSNTEAFF	TGCGCCAGCAGCTTGGAGACATCTAGCAACACTGAAGCTTTCTTT
few	NA	TRBV5-1	TRBJ1-2	14	CASSSDSELYGYTF	TGCGCCAGCAGCTCGGACAGTGAATTGTATGGCTACACCTTC
few	TRBD1	TRBV15	TRBJ2-7	12	CATSRTGYEQYF	TGTGCCACCTCGAGGACAGGCTACGAGCAGTACTTC
few	NA	TRBV6-6	TRBJ2-5	15	CASRTRAGAQETQYF	TGTGCCAGCCGCACCCGTGCGGGGGCACAAGAGACCCAGTACTTC
NA	TRBD1	TRBV7-2	TRBJ2-3	17	CASSARGTGSYTDTQYF	TGTGCCAGCAGCGCTAGGGGGACAGGATCCTACACAGATACGCAGTATTTT
NA	NA	TRBV7-3	TRBJ2-1	12	CASGSGLSEQFF	TGTGCCAGCGGGTCAGGGCTTTCTGAGCAGTTCTTC